This T cell receptor (beta chain) was sequenced during a study of T cell repertoires in cytomegalovirus infection. This clonotype came up a few times. The antigen is undetermined. A single record per CDR3 protein comes from TCRdb applying MiXCR to the reads. This sample carries 750,000 to 900,000 distinct CDR3 sequences, 25% to 30% of them seen once, and the ten largest clones take around 13%. Findings of the study overall: Cumulative public TCR beta family frequency identified carriers of CMV plus the relevant HLA.

The CDR3 length is 15 residues. CDR1 and CDR2 from the germline V gene are SGHRS and YFSETQ. The V end was cut by 3 bases, the J end by 2 bases, with 11 bases between. The V gene is TRBV5-1, the J gene TRBJ2-2; D gene ambiguous. The receptor was isolated from a human donor in good health (CMV status not recorded). Some clones in this sample may be carry-over from other donors' samples. Specimen: cultured CD8+ T cells from PBMCs, collected from culture after CMV antigen stimulation. Written as DNA, the CDR3 is TGCGCCAGCAGCTCCCGGTCTCAAAACACCGGGGAGCTGTTTTTT. Translation gives CASSSRSQNTGELFF.